This T cell receptor beta chain stems from a study of radiotherapy plus CTLA-4 blockade in lung cancer. Notes on the study in general: According to reports, early shifts in blood T cell clones, alongside interferon-beta, forecast response most accurately.

Measured with immunoSEQ multiplex PCR; TCRdb has only the in-frame clones, and not every one. Here the sample spans around 56,000 clones, roughly 80% being singletons. As to this clone: Its antigen is unidentified.

The sequences come from peripheral blood, collected from a patient treated with radiotherapy plus ipilimumab. This TCR came from a human donor with non-small cell lung cancer who had a complete response to radiotherapy plus ipilimumab.

The DNA of the CDR3 is TGTGCCAGCAGTGACTCGCAGGGTGGGAATTCACCCCTCCACTTT. Translated: CASSDSQGGNSPLHF. The genes are TRBV6-4 and TRBJ1-6; D possibly corresponds to TRBD1 (5 bases). The CDR3 has 15 residues. Trimming shortened V by 0 bases and J by 7 bases, and 10 bases separated the two germline ends. Germline assignment: CDR1 MRHNA and CDR2 SNTAGT.